This TCR beta chain emerged from a study of shared clonotypes between healthy human individuals. Overall study results and limits: Clonotypes which were not shared had lower generation probabilities than clonotypes that all four donors shared. The authors sampled blood alone, and tissue repertoires likely differ.

Trimming pared 6 bases from V and 4 bases from J, leaving 18 bases between. Per the germline V gene, CDR1 is SNHLY and CDR2 is FYNNEI. There are 15 residues in the CDR3. Sequenced by immunoSEQ multiplex PCR; TCRdb stores in-frame clones only, minus some. This table holds over 1.4 million clones, roughly 96% found once. Healthy adults negative for HIV, lacking recent acute infections or vaccinations, served as donors. Investigators divided CD4+ cells into CD45RA+ naive and CD45RA-negative memory subsets. Turning to this clone: The antigen remains unidentified.

This sequence originates from a young man in good health. This chain joins TRBV2 and TRBJ1-2; no reliable D call. The sequenced sample was naive CD4+ T cells sorted from blood. Subset here: CD45RA+ positively selected. Here the CDR3 DNA reads TGTGCCAGCAGCCTCCACACGGGGATTGGCTATGGCTACACCTTC. It specifies CASSLHTGIGYGYTF.